This paragraph covers one T cell receptor beta chain sequence. Its antigen is unidentified. Produced via immunoSEQ multiplex PCR; TCRdb's table is partial and in-frame only. The sample includes some 1,100,000 clones, 70% to 80% of them seen just once. The data were obtained in a study of shared clonotypes between healthy human individuals. For the study at large: Each donor's CD4 naive and CD4 memory cells filled three plates apiece, CD8 naive two, and CD8 memory one.

Study results and limitations: Sampling included only blood; tissue repertoires likely differ. The naive CD4 repertoires of a handful of donors were compared, and around 4.9% of clonotypes were shared.

Material for sequencing was memory CD4+ T cells from PBMCs. Subset given: CD45RA-negative fraction. This receptor was taken from a man aged 18 to 35 in good health. Some clones in this sample may be carry-over from other donors' samples.

The CDR3: CASSKGLVGDYEQYF. In DNA, the CDR3 is TGTGCCAGTAGCAAAGGACTAGTGGGGGACTACGAGCAGTACTTC. This sequence joins TRBV19 and TRBJ2-7; TRBD2 agrees at 7 bases. V lost 6 bases to trimming and J lost 3 bases; unmatched junction nucleotides: 11. This CDR3 is built from 15 residues. CDR1 LNHDA and CDR2 SQIVND come from the germline V gene (reference sequence).